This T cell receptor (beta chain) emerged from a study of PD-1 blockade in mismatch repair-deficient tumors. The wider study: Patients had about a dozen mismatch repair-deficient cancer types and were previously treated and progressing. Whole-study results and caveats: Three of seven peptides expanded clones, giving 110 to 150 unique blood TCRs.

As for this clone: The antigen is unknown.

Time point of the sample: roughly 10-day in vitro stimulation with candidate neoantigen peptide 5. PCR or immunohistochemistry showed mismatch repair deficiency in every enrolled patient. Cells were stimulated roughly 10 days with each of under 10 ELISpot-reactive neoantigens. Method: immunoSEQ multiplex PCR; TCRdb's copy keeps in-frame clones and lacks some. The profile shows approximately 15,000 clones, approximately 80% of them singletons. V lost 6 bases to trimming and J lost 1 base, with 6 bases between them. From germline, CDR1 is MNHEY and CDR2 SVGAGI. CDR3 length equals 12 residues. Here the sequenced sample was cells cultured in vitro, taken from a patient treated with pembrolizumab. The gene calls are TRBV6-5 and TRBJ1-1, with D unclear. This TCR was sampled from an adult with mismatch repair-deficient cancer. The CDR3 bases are TGTGCCAGCAGAGATGGGAACACTGAAGCTTTCTTT. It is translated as CASRDGNTEAFF.